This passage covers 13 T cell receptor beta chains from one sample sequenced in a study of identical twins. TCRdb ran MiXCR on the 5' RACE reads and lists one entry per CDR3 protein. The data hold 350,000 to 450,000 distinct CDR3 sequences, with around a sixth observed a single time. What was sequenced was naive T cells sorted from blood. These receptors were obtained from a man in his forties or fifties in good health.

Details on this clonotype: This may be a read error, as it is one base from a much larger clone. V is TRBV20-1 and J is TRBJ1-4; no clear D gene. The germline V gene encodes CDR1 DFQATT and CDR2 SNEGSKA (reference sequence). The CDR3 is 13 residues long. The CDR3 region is CRGWQLMKNCLFF. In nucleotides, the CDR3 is TGCAGGGGATGGCAACTAATGAAAAACTGCCTGTTTTTT.

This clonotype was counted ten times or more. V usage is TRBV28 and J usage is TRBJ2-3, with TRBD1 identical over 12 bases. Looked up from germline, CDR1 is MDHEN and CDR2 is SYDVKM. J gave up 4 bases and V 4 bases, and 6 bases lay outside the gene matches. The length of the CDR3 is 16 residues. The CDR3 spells CASSYVGTGGADTQYF. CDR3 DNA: TGTGCCAGCAGTTATGTAGGGACAGGGGGCGCAGATACGCAGTATTTT.

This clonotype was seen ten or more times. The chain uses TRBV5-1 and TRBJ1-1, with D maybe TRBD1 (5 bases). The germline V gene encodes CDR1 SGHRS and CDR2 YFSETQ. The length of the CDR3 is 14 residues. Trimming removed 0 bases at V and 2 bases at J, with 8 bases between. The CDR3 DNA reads TGCGCCAGCAGCTTGGACAGGATAAACACTGAAGCTTTCTTT. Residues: CASSLDRINTEAFF.

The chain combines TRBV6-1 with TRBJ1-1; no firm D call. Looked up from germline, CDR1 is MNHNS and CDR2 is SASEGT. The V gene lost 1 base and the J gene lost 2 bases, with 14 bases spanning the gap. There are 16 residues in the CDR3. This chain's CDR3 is CASSEVWVRTNTEAFF. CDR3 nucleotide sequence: TGTGCCAGCAGTGAAGTATGGGTGAGAACAAACACTGAAGCTTTCTTT.

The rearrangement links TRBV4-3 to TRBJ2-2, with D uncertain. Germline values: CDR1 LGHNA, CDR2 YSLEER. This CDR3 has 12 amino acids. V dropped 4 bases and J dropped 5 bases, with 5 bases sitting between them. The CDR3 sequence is CASSPPTGELFF. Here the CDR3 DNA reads TGCGCCAGCAGCCCTCCTACCGGGGAGCTGTTTTTT.

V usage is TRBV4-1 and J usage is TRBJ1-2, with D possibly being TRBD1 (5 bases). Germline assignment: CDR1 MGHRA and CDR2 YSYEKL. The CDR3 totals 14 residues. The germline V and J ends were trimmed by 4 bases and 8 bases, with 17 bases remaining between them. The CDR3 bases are TGCGCCAGCAGCCCCGGGGCAGGGACCAGAGGCTACACCTTC. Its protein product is CASSPGAGTRGYTF.

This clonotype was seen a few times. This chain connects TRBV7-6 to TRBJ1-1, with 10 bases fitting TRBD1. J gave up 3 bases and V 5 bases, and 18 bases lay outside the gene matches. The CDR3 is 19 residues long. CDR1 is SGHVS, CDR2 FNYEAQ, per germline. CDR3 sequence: CASSPAGGQGGLLYTEAFF. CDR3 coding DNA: TGTGCCAGCAGCCCCGCGGGAGGACAGGGGGGTTTACTATACACTGAAGCTTTCTTT.

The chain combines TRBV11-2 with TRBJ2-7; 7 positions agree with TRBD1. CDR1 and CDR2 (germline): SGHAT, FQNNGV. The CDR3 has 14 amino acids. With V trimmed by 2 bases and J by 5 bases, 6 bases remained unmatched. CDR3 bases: TGTGCCAGCAGCTTAAGACAGGGAAGAAACGAGCAGTACTTC. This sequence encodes CASSLRQGRNEQYF.

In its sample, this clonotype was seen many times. The CDR3 coding sequence is TGTGCCAGCAGTTACTCGAGTCCCGCGGCCGGGATTCATTTCCACAATGAGCAGTTCTTC. This sequence encodes CASSYSSPAAGIHFHNEQFF. The J gene is TRBJ2-1, the V gene TRBV6-2 or TRBV6-3, with D possibly being TRBD2 (5 bases). Germline V gene data show CDR1 as MNHEY and CDR2 as SVGEGT. The CDR3 has 20 amino acids. Trimming stripped 0 bases from V and 5 bases from J, with 26 bases between.

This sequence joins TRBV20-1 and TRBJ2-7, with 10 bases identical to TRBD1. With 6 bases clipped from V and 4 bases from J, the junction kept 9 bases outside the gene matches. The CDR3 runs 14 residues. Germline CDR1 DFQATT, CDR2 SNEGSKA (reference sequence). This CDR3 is CSAGRQGAEYEQYF. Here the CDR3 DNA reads TGCAGTGCCGGCCGACAGGGGGCAGAGTACGAGCAGTACTTC.

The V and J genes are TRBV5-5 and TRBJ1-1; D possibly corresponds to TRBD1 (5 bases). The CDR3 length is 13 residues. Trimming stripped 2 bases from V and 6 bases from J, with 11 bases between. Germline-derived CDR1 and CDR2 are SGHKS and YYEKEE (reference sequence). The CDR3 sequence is CASSLLGGAEAFF. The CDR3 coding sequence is TGTGCCAGCAGCTTACTAGGAGGGGCTGAAGCTTTCTTT.

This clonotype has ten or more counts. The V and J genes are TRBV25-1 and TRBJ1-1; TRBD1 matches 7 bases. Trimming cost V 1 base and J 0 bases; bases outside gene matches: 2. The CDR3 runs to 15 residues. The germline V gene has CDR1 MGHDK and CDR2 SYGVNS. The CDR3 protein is CASSESGTVNTEAFF. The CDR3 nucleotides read TGTGCCAGCAGTGAATCAGGGACAGTGAACACTGAAGCTTTCTTT.

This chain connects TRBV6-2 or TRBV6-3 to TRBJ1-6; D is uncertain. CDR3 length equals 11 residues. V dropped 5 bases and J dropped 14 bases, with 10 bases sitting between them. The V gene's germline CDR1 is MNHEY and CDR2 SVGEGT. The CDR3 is CASSNLVALHF. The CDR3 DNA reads TGTGCCAGCAGTAACCTTGTGGCCCTCCACTTT.